This TCR beta chain appears in the sequencing data of a study of cytomegalovirus exposure and HLA in healthy donors. The PCR employed 60 Vbeta primers together with 13 Jbeta primers. Profiling relied on immunoSEQ multiplex PCR, and the TCRdb table lists in-frame clones only, not all of them. The data show about 78,000 clones, 72% seen once. The germline V gene encodes CDR1 SGHRS and CDR2 YFSETQ. This CDR3 is built from 16 residues. V lost 0 bases to trimming and J lost 4 bases; unmatched junction nucleotides: 8. This clone has more than one count but fewer than ten. The antigen is unknown. Whole-study findings and limits: The sole available immune exposure information was CMV serostatus. Association of a missense DCLRE1C variant with TCR beta V- and J-gene trimming was reported in a later analysis.

The chain uses TRBV5-1 and TRBJ2-3; 7 nucleotides line up with TRBD1. Sequenced sample: PBMCs. The clonotype comes from a woman in her thirties or forties in good health and CMV-seropositive. The CDR3 reads CASSLELQGVADTQYF. Here the CDR3 DNA reads TGCGCCAGCAGCTTGGAGTTGCAGGGGGTGGCAGATACGCAGTATTTT.